This TCR beta chain originates from a study of response to subunit inactivated influenza vaccine. TCRdb reprocessed the RT-PCR reads via MiXCR and lists one record per CDR3 protein. Of about 650,000 distinct CDR3 sequences in the sample, 12% to 15% are singletons; the top ten hold less than 8.5%. A few counts support this clonotype. Its specificity is unknown. Points from the study as a whole: Authors proposed each seasonal influenza vaccination draws in few new T cells.

Trimming removed 6 bases at V and 4 bases at J, with 12 bases between. This CDR3 is 14 amino acids long. Germline assignment: CDR1 MNHNS and CDR2 SASEGT. The TCR sequence derives from a man aged 50-60 years who received an inactivated influenza vaccine. The sequenced sample was PBMCs from blood, obtained 14 to 15 days before vaccination. The chain has TRBV6-1 and TRBJ1-4, with D unresolved. CDR3: CASSPPTHNEKLFF. CDR3 coding DNA: TGTGCCAGCAGCCCCCCGACGCATAATGAAAAACTGTTTTTT.